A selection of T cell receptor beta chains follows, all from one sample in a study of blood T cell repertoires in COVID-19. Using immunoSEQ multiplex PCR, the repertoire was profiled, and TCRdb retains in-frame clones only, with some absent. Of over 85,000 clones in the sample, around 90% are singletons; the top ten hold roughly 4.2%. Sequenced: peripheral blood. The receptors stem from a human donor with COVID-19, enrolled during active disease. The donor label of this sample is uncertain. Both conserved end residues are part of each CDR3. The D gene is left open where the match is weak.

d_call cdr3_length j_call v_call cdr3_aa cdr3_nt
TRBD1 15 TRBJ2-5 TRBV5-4 CASSDPGQGRETQYF TGTGCCAGCAGCGATCCAGGACAGGGGAGAGAGACCCAGTACTTC
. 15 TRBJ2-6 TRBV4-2 CASSQDTSGANVLTF TGTGCCAGCAGCCAAGATACTTCCGGGGCCAACGTCCTGACTTTC
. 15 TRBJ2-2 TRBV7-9 CASSEAGYDTGELFF TGTGCCAGCAGCGAAGCAGGGTATGACACCGGGGAGCTGTTTTTT
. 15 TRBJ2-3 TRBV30 CAWSVDTEITDTQYF TGTGCCTGGAGTGTGGATACGGAGATCACAGATACGCAGTATTTT
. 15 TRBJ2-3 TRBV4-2 CASSQPGLDTDTQYF TGTGCCAGCAGCCAACCGGGACTGGACACAGATACGCAGTATTTT
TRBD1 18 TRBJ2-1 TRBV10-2 CAGRAGGSSGYSYNEQFF TGCGCCGGCAGGGCAGGGGGCTCCTCCGGCTACTCCTACAATGAGCAGTTCTTC
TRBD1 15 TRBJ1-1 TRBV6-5 CASSHRTGGSTEAFF TGTGCCAGCAGCCACCGGACAGGGGGGAGCACTGAAGCTTTCTTT
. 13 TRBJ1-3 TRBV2 CASTGFSGNTIYF TGTGCCAGCACAGGGTTCTCTGGAAACACCATATATTTT
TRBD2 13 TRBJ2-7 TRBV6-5 CASTGLAGYEQYF TGTGCCAGCACCGGACTAGCGGGGTACGAGCAGTACTTC
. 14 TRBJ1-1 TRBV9 CASSVGGLESEAFF TGTGCCAGCAGCGTAGGGGGCCTTGAATCTGAAGCTTTCTTT